A selection of T cell receptor beta chains follows, all from one sample in a study of human T cells and chemical hapten exposure. TCRdb re-derived calls from the RACE reads in MiXCR, one entry per CDR3 protein. The sample records a few hundred thousand distinct CDR3 sequences, over 6% being singletons. Sequencing used whole blood, obtained in connection with sensitization to the hapten diphenylcyclopropenone (DPC). These receptors came from a woman aged 18 to 35 with alopecia areata. Some clones in this sample may be carry-over from other donors' samples. CDR3s include the opening cysteine and the closing phenylalanine or tryptophan. Each record gives: J gene, D gene, V gene, clone size, CDR3 protein, CDR3 DNA. A D gene is named only where the DNA matches it firmly. The listing skips clone size in some rows; elsewhere it reads once, few, many or a size class.

TRBJ2-2,NA,TRBV7-3,many,CASSGSTGELFF,TGTGCCAGCAGCGGGTCCACCGGGGAGCTGTTTTTT
TRBJ2-2,NA,TRBV11-1,few,CASSSNRERELFF,TGTGCCAGCAGCTCTAACAGGGAACGGGAGCTGTTTTTT
TRBJ1-4,NA,TRBV19,NA,CASLSLRGNEKLFF,TGTGCCAGTCTCTCTTTACGGGGGAATGAAAAACTGTTTTTT
TRBJ2-5,NA,TRBV10-3,few,CAIRGGGGTGQETQYF,TGTGCCATCAGGGGCGGCGGCGGTACAGGCCAAGAGACCCAGTACTTC
TRBJ1-1,NA,TRBV7-3,many,CASRLQGDTEAFF,TGTGCCAGCAGATTACAGGGTGACACTGAAGCTTTCTTT
TRBJ1-5,NA,TRBV15,NA,CATSREPGWGQPQHF,TGTGCCACCAGCAGAGAACCGGGATGGGGGCAGCCCCAGCATTTT
TRBJ1-2,NA,TRBV4-3,NA,CASSQDYGSADYGYTF,TGCGCCAGCAGCCAAGATTACGGGAGTGCCGACTATGGCTACACCTTC
TRBJ2-5,TRBD2,TRBV4-2,NA,CASSHWTSGAYQETQYF,TGTGCCAGCAGCCACTGGACTAGCGGGGCCTACCAAGAGACCCAGTACTTC
TRBJ2-5,TRBD1,TRBV3-1,once,CASSIRDRGETQYF,TGTGCCAGCAGCATCCGAGACAGGGGTGAGACCCAGTACTTC
TRBJ1-4,NA,TRBV28,few,CASSLPQGEEKLFF,TGTGCCAGCAGTTTACCGCAGGGCGAGGAAAAACTGTTTTTT
TRBJ2-1,TRBD2,TRBV7-2,once,CASTQPAGGGQFF,TGTGCCAGCACCCAACCGGCGGGCGGGGGGCAGTTCTTC
TRBJ2-1,NA,TRBV2,NA,CASSGRGGNEQFF,TGTGCCAGCAGTGGAAGAGGGGGCAATGAGCAGTTCTTC
TRBJ1-4,NA,TRBV14,few,CASSSLLGGQEKLFF,TGTGCCAGCAGCTCCCTACTGGGGGGGCAAGAAAAACTGTTTTTT
TRBJ2-1,TRBD1,TRBV28,NA,CASSSTDRPTHNEQFF,TGTGCCAGCAGTTCCACGGACAGGCCGACGCACAATGAGCAGTTCTTC
TRBJ1-1,NA,TRBV5-5,NA,CASSFPYGNTEAFF,TGTGCCAGCAGCTTCCCGTACGGCAACACTGAAGCTTTCTTT
TRBJ2-7,NA,TRBV18,many,CASSPFPPGGGMYEQYF,TGTGCCAGCTCACCATTTCCCCCAGGGGGGGGGATGTACGAGCAGTACTTC
TRBJ2-1,TRBD2,TRBV12-3/TRBV12-4,few,CASSLGGISLYNEQFF,TGTGCCAGCAGCTTGGGGGGGATATCCCTCTACAATGAGCAGTTCTTC
TRBJ1-3,NA,TRBV28,few,CASSLRMRLSSGNTIYF,TGTGCCAGCAGTCTAAGAATGAGATTAAGCTCTGGAAACACCATATATTTT
TRBJ2-2,TRBD1,TRBV9,many,CASSARTGLSTGELFF,TGTGCCAGCAGCGCCCGGACAGGTCTGTCCACCGGGGAGCTGTTTTTT
TRBJ1-2,NA,TRBV5-1,many,CASSLGGTYGYTF,TGTGCCAGCAGCTTAGGAGGGACCTATGGCTACACCTTC
TRBJ2-5,TRBD2,TRBV5-1,few,CASSSGTTQETQYF,TGCGCCAGCAGCTCTGGGACTACCCAAGAGACCCAGTACTTC
TRBJ2-7,NA,TRBV7-6,NA,CASSLAILRALYF,TGTGCCAGCAGCTTAGCGATCCTTCGGGCCCTTTACTTC
TRBJ1-3,NA,TRBV4-3,NA,CASSQDPRGSGNTIYF,TGCGCCAGCAGCCAAGATCCCAGGGGCTCTGGAAACACCATATATTTT
TRBJ2-3,TRBD1,TRBV7-9,few,CASSLATGTESTDTQYF,TGTGCCAGCAGCTTAGCCACCGGGACAGAGAGCACAGATACGCAGTATTTT
TRBJ2-3,NA,TRBV10-3,many,CAISESRDTQYF,TGTGCCATCAGTGAGTCGCGGGATACGCAGTATTTT
TRBJ2-3,TRBD1,TRBV13,many,CASSPSYPGDRASHTDTQYF,TGTGCCAGCAGCCCATCCTACCCCGGGGACAGGGCCTCCCACACAGATACGCAGTATTTT
TRBJ2-2,NA,TRBV7-8,NA,CASSRGELFF,TGTGCCAGCAGCCGAGGGGAGCTGTTTTTT
TRBJ2-3,TRBD2,TRBV7-6,few,CASSLGSGGLPDTQYF,TGTGCCAGCAGCCTAGGTAGCGGGGGACTCCCAGATACGCAGTATTTT
TRBJ2-5,NA,TRBV12-5,few,CASGPGDRETQYF,TGTGCTAGTGGTCCGGGGGACCGGGAGACCCAGTACTTC
TRBJ2-3,TRBD2,TRBV20-1,few,CSARDSAGVYTDTQYF,TGCAGTGCTAGAGATAGCGCGGGGGTCTACACAGATACGCAGTATTTT
TRBJ2-3,NA,TRBV10-3,many,CAISESRTLDSTDTQYF,TGTGCCATCAGTGAGTCAAGGACATTAGATAGCACAGATACGCAGTATTTT
TRBJ2-3,NA,TRBV29-1,NA,CSVTVSGTDTQYF,TGCAGCGTAACCGTTAGCGGCACAGATACGCAGTATTTT
TRBJ1-5,NA,TRBV28,many,CASSAGARNQPQHF,TGTGCCAGCAGTGCAGGGGCCCGCAATCAGCCCCAGCATTTT
TRBJ1-2,NA,TRBV2,NA,CASSDESADNYGYTF,TGTGCCAGCAGTGATGAATCGGCAGATAACTATGGCTACACCTTC
TRBJ2-3,NA,TRBV20-1,many,CSAPTRATSTDTQYF,TGCAGTGCCCCAACTAGAGCTACTAGCACAGATACGCAGTATTTT
TRBJ1-1,TRBD1,TRBV29-1,many,CSASRQGATEAFF,TGCAGCGCCTCCCGACAGGGGGCCACTGAAGCTTTCTTT
TRBJ1-5,NA,TRBV29-1,many,CSVGVGLNQPQHF,TGCAGCGTTGGGGTAGGACTCAATCAGCCCCAGCATTTT
TRBJ2-1,NA,TRBV28,few,CASSLGEAEGFHNEQFF,TGTGCCAGCAGTTTAGGCGAAGCGGAGGGATTTCACAATGAGCAGTTCTTC
TRBJ2-3,NA,TRBV6-2/TRBV6-3,few,CASSYGELGTDTQYF,TGTGCCAGCAGTTACGGGGAACTTGGCACAGATACGCAGTATTTT
TRBJ1-6,NA,TRBV6-1,many,CASSVWRGEYNSPLHF,TGTGCCAGCAGCGTCTGGAGGGGTGAGTATAATTCACCCCTCCACTTT
TRBJ2-3,TRBD1,TRBV15,few,CATSRLQGQGADTQYF,TGTGCCACCAGCAGACTACAGGGGCAGGGTGCAGATACGCAGTATTTT
TRBJ2-5,NA,TRBV7-9,few,CASSSQPNRTPKTQYF,TGTGCCAGCAGCTCCCAACCAAACAGGACGCCTAAGACCCAGTACTTC
TRBJ2-2,TRBD1,TRBV24-1,NA,CATSATDGTGKPGELFF,TGTGCCACCAGTGCTACGGACGGGACAGGAAAGCCCGGGGAGCTGTTTTTT
TRBJ2-5,TRBD1,TRBV6-2/TRBV6-3,NA,CASSYSGTGFQETQYF,TGTGCCAGCAGTTACTCCGGGACAGGGTTTCAAGAGACCCAGTACTTC
TRBJ2-5,NA,TRBV7-9,NA,CASSSPEGQETQYF,TGTGCCAGCAGCTCCCCTGAGGGACAAGAGACCCAGTACTTC
TRBJ2-3,NA,TRBV29-1,NA,CSVGSYWGHTDTQYF,TGCAGCGTTGGGTCCTATTGGGGGCACACAGATACGCAGTATTTT
TRBJ2-6,NA,TRBV12-3/TRBV12-4,few,CASSFRGLGANVLTF,TGTGCCAGCAGTTTTCGGGGGCTTGGGGCCAACGTCCTGACTTTC